Presented here are 7 T cell receptor beta chains from one specimen sequenced in a study of blood T cell repertoires in COVID-19. Data came from immunoSEQ multiplex PCR; TCRdb stores just in-frame clones and leaves some out. Found here are hundreds of thousands of clones, nearly 85% of them singletons; the top ten hold about 1.3%. What was sequenced was peripheral blood. The receptor set was obtained from a woman aged 30 to 39 with COVID-19, enrolled during active disease.

The chain employs TRBV2 and TRBJ2-1; perhaps TRBD2 as D (5 bases). The CDR3 contains 14 residues. Germline V gene lookup returns CDR1 SNHLY and CDR2 FYNNEI. Trimming removed 3 bases from V and 7 bases from J, with 13 bases in between. This chain's CDR3 is CASSERTFGNEQFF. Written as DNA, the CDR3 is TGTGCCAGCAGTGAGCGGACTTTTGGGAATGAGCAGTTCTTC. The variable domain in full, with the rest retrieved from reference TRBV2 and TRBJ2-1, is EPEVTQTPSHQVTQMGQEVILRCVPISNHLYFYWYRQILGQKVEFLVSFYNNEISEKSEIFDDQFSVERPDGSNFTLKIRSTKLEDSAMYFCASSERTFGNEQFFGPGTRLTVL.

This clone turned up a few times. The rearrangement joins TRBV30 to TRBJ1-1, with 8 nucleotides matching TRBD1. The germline V gene encodes CDR1 GTSNPN and CDR2 SVGIG (reference sequence). V gave up 5 bases and J gave up 1 base; unmatched junction bases: 3. This CDR3 is 13 amino acids long. As DNA, the CDR3 is TGTGCCTGGTCAGGGGGCTGGAACACTGAAGCTTTCTTT. Amino acids: CAWSGGWNTEAFF.

In nucleotides, the CDR3 is TGTGCCAGCAGCTTTACTAGCGGGAGCAATGAGCAGTTCTTC. This translates into CASSFTSGSNEQFF. The chain employs TRBV7-2 and TRBJ2-1; 11 positions match TRBD2. The CDR3 runs 14 residues. V trimming: 3 bases; J trimming: 6 bases; junction bases outside the gene matches: 1. Germline loops: CDR1 SGHTA, CDR2 FQGNSA.

This clone was seen only a few times. This chain links TRBV3-1 (or the pseudogene TRBV3-2) with TRBJ1-4; D is perhaps TRBD1 (5 bases). The CDR3 has 14 residues. The V and J ends lost 1 base and 7 bases respectively, with 10 bases between them. Germline-derived CDR1 and CDR2 are LGHDT and YNNKEL (reference sequence). CDR3 nucleotides: TGTGCCAGCAGCCAAGCAAGGGGCGGTGAAAAACTGTTTTTT. Translation gives CASSQARGGEKLFF.

The chain uses TRBV4-2 and TRBJ1-1; 7 positions match TRBD1. Per the germline V gene, CDR1 is LGHNA and CDR2 is YNFKEQ. J lost 7 bases, V lost 5 bases, and 7 bases had no gene match. The CDR3 extends over 13 amino acids. CDR3 DNA: TGTGCCAGCAGCTCACCCCGGACAGGTGAAGCTTTCTTT. It encodes CASSSPRTGEAFF.

The V and J genes are TRBV2 and TRBJ2-1, with 7 bases aligning to TRBD1. This CDR3 contains 13 residues. V shed 4 bases and J 4 bases; nucleotides not matched to a gene: 1. Germline V gene data show CDR1 as SNHLY and CDR2 as FYNNEI. The CDR3 coding sequence is TGTGCCAGCAGTGGGGACAGTTACAATGAGCAGTTCTTC. Its protein product is CASSGDSYNEQFF.

The chain links TRBV29-1 to TRBJ2-7, with D possibly being TRBD2 (6 bases). Germline V lookup: CDR1 SQVTM, CDR2 ANQGSEA. Trimming left V 7 bases short and J 0 bases short, with 19 bases between. The CDR3 is 15 amino acids. The CDR3: CSAPRDLPLSYEQYF. The CDR3 DNA is TGCAGCGCCCCTAGGGACTTACCCCTCTCCTACGAGCAGTACTTC.